The clone carrying this T cell receptor beta chain was found once. Its target is not known. The data belong to a study of cytomegalovirus exposure and HLA in healthy donors. The CDR3 consists of 12 residues. V lost 6 bases to trimming and J lost 8 bases; unmatched junction nucleotides: 5. CDR1 is SEHNR and CDR2 is FQNEAQ in the germline V gene (reference sequence). The PCR had 60 Vbeta and 13 Jbeta primers. Source study methods: A later analysis counted around 74 million unique TCR beta chains, around 10 million shared. The table came from immunoSEQ multiplex PCR; TCRdb's copy has only in-frame clones and leaves some out. V, J and clone size were drawn from that table, and D and trimming were deduced from the DNA. The sample has 110,000 to 150,000 clones, around two thirds seen once; the top ten hold 4.3%. Study-wide points: An analysis was carried out later, and it reportedly showed fewer N-insertions in an Asian-associated ancestry cluster than the 666-donor mean. Indistinguishability led to the exclusion of some V segments, TRBV6-2 and TRBV6-3 included. Confirmation was obtained in vitro that three CMV-associated chains are specific for CMV antigens.

The gene calls are TRBV7-9 and TRBJ1-1, with TRBD1 matching 8 bases. The specimen sequenced was PBMCs. The origin of this receptor is a man aged 18-30 years in good health and CMV-seropositive. This chain's CDR3 is CASSRGQGEAFF. CDR3 coding DNA: TGTGCCAGCAGTCGAGGACAGGGAGAAGCTTTCTTT.